The entry that follows covers one TCR beta chain sequence. Germline V CDR1 and CDR2: MGHRA, YSYEKL. This CDR3 has 17 amino acids. Losses at the gene ends were 1 base for V and 0 bases for J; bases not matched to a gene: 3. The assay was immunoSEQ multiplex PCR, and TCRdb's table has in-frame clones only and misses some. The repertoire holds about 730,000 clones, with 55% to 80% as singletons. This sample is drawn from a study of shared clonotypes between healthy human individuals. Turning to the study itself: CD4 naive and memory got three plates each, CD8 naive two, CD8 memory one.

The source is a woman in her twenties or thirties in good health. The chain joins TRBV4-1 to TRBJ2-2; 9 bases agree with TRBD2. The sample consisted of memory CD4+ T cells sorted from blood. Regarding subset: CD45RA-negative fraction. The CDR3 region is CASSQVSGRPNTGELFF. The CDR3 DNA reads TGCGCCAGCAGCCAAGTTAGCGGGAGACCGAACACCGGGGAGCTGTTTTTT.